The 28 T cell receptor beta chains below all came from one sample that was sequenced in a study of early T cells in non-severe SARS-CoV-2 infection. TCRdb re-derived calls from the 5' RACE reads in MiXCR, one entry per CDR3 protein. The data contain 70,000 to 95,000 distinct CDR3 sequences, about 14% of them seen just once; the ten biggest clones take up approximately 0.62%. Sequencing was performed on whole blood. The receptors were gathered from an adult who was a healthcare worker with PCR-confirmed SARS-CoV-2 infection or an uninfected control (not recorded which).

This clonotype was seen more than once but under ten times. This chain uses TRBV12-3 or TRBV12-4 with TRBJ2-4, with 9 bases lining up with TRBD1. J was trimmed by 2 bases and V by 6 bases; bases with no gene match: 8. This CDR3 has 16 amino acids. The CDR3 region is CASSHSGTGTKNIQYF. In DNA form, the CDR3 reads TGTGCCAGCAGCCACTCTGGGACAGGGACCAAAAACATTCAGTACTTC.

This clonotype was observed a handful of times. This chain links TRBV3-1 with TRBJ1-1; no firm D call. Germline loops: CDR1 LGHDT, CDR2 YNNKEL (reference sequence). This CDR3 is built from 14 residues. V lost 3 bases to trimming and J lost 1 base, with 9 bases between them. The CDR3 nucleotides read TGTGCCAGCAGCCAGATCGCCGGGAACACTGAAGCTTTCTTT. Translated, it gives CASSQIAGNTEAFF. Combining the CDR3 with reference TRBV3-1 and TRBJ1-1 gives the whole variable domain DTAVSQTPKYLVTQMGNDKSIKCEQNLGHDTMYWYKQDSKKFLKIMFSYNNKELIINETVPNRFSPKSPDKAHLNLHINSLELGDSAVYFCASSQIAGNTEAFFGQGTRLTVV.

This clonotype was recorded many times. The rearrangement uses TRBV12-3 or TRBV12-4 and TRBJ2-1; D is ambiguous. V lost 7 bases and J 8 bases, leaving 12 bases between the germline ends. There are 12 residues in the CDR3. CDR3 nucleotides: TGTGCCAGCACACCCTTAGGAGATGAGCAGTTCTTC. Protein product: CASTPLGDEQFF.

J is TRBJ2-3 and V is TRBV2, with D perhaps being TRBD1 or TRBD2 (6 bases each). CDR1 and CDR2 (germline): SNHLY, FYNNEI. CDR3 size: 15 residues. V was shortened by 5 bases and J by 3 bases, with 15 bases between the two germline ends. CDR3 DNA sequence: TGTGCCAGCAGTACCACGGGGGCGGGAACAGATACGCAGTATTTT. This sequence encodes CASSTTGAGTDTQYF.

This chain links TRBV20-1 with TRBJ2-1, with D tentatively TRBD1 (6 bases). V was pared by 2 bases and J by 0 bases, with 11 bases between. Germline values: CDR1 DFQATT, CDR2 SNEGSKA (reference sequence). CDR3 length: 15 amino acids. The CDR3 sequence: CSARQQGTSYNEQFF. The CDR3 DNA reads as TGCAGTGCTAGACAACAGGGTACCTCCTACAATGAGCAGTTCTTC.

The chain recombines TRBV27 with TRBJ2-3; D unclear. The CDR3 is 14 residues long. The germline V gene encodes CDR1 MNHEY and CDR2 SMNVEV (reference sequence). The V gene lost 6 bases and the J gene lost 2 bases, with 12 bases spanning the gap. The CDR3 protein is CASSPAGYTDTQYF. CDR3 nucleotide sequence: TGTGCCAGCAGCCCCGCCGGGTACACAGATACGCAGTATTTT.

This rearrangement joins TRBV2 to TRBJ2-2; D gene ambiguous. The CDR3 spans 14 residues. V lost 4 bases and J lost 3, with 9 bases in between. Germline CDR1 and CDR2: SNHLY and FYNNEI. The CDR3 reads CASSVEKYTGELFF. The CDR3 nucleotides read TGTGCCAGCAGTGTAGAGAAGTACACCGGGGAGCTGTTTTTT. Combining the CDR3 with reference TRBV2 and TRBJ2-2 gives the whole variable domain EPEVTQTPSHQVTQMGQEVILRCVPISNHLYFYWYRQILGQKVEFLVSFYNNEISEKSEIFDDQFSVERPDGSNFTLKIRSTKLEDSAMYFCASSVEKYTGELFFGEGSRLTVL.

The rearrangement uses TRBV6-5 and TRBJ1-2; TRBD1 agrees at 7 bases. The CDR3 runs to 15 residues. With 0 bases clipped from V and 4 bases from J, the junction kept 5 bases outside the gene matches. Germline V gives CDR1 MNHEY, CDR2 SVGAGI. The CDR3 DNA reads as TGTGCCAGCAGTTACTCCAGGAGGGGGCTCTATGGCTACACCTTC. As protein: CASSYSRRGLYGYTF.

The chain recombines TRBV9 with TRBJ2-3; 11 positions agree with TRBD2. Per germline, CDR1 SGDLS and CDR2 YYNGEE. This CDR3 comprises 17 residues. V lost 0 bases, J lost 5 bases, and 8 bases stayed unmatched. The CDR3 spells CASSVDPSGGSRDTQYF. The DNA for the CDR3 is TGTGCCAGCAGCGTAGATCCTAGCGGGGGGTCACGAGATACGCAGTATTTT. Full variable domain (outside the CDR3, taken from reference TRBV9 and TRBJ2-3): DSGVTQTPKHLITATGQRVTLRCSPRSGDLSVYWYQQSLDQGLQFLIQYYNGEERAKGNILERFSAQQFPDLHSELNLSSLELGDSALYFCASSVDPSGGSRDTQYFGPGTRLTVL.

V is TRBV12-3 or TRBV12-4 and J is TRBJ2-2; 7 nucleotides line up with TRBD2. J gave up 6 bases and V 7 bases, and 5 bases lay outside the gene matches. CDR3 length: 13 amino acids. The CDR3 sequence is CASKSGVSGELFF. CDR3 nucleotides: TGTGCCAGCAAGAGCGGGGTTTCCGGGGAGCTGTTTTTT.

This clonotype was detected ten times or more. The V and J genes are TRBV19 and TRBJ1-5; 11 bases match TRBD1. The J segment lost 1 base and the V segment lost 5 bases, leaving 13 bases of the junction unmatched. CDR1 LNHDA and CDR2 SQIVND come from the germline V gene (reference sequence). The CDR3 is 19 residues long. The chain's CDR3 is CASSFPDRGRPKSNQPQHF. CDR3 sequence (DNA): TGTGCCAGTAGTTTTCCGGACAGGGGGCGCCCGAAAAGCAATCAGCCCCAGCATTTT.

In its sample, this clonotype was seen a few times. The genes are TRBV7-8 and TRBJ1-1; possible D gene TRBD1, 6 bases. The V gene's germline CDR1 is SGHVS and CDR2 FQNEAQ. The V end lost 5 bases, the J end lost 0 bases, and 19 bases lay between the germline ends. This CDR3 is built from 17 residues. The CDR3 is CASSRGGQPGLNTEAFF. CDR3 bases: TGTGCCAGCAGCCGAGGTGGACAGCCCGGTTTGAACACTGAAGCTTTCTTT.

The V call is TRBV4-1, the J call TRBJ1-6; 11 nucleotides agree with TRBD1. The J segment lost 9 bases and the V segment lost 4 bases, leaving 8 bases of the junction unmatched. The CDR3 totals 16 residues. CDR1 and CDR2 (germline): MGHRA, YSYEKL. The CDR3 loop reads CASSLIRDRGFSPLHF. The CDR3, as DNA: TGCGCCAGCAGCCTAATCCGGGACAGGGGGTTTTCACCCCTCCACTTT.

The chain has TRBV10-3 and TRBJ1-2; possibly TRBD1 for D (5 bases). Germline-derived CDR1 and CDR2 are ENHRY and SYGVKD. The CDR3 covers 13 residues. V shed 4 bases and J shed 1 base, with 7 bases lying between them. The CDR3 coding sequence is TGTGCCATCAGTGGAGACAGTAACTATGGCTACACCTTC. Encoded protein: CAISGDSNYGYTF.

The CDR3 sequence is CASSTLPPGTFGNQPQHF. The CDR3 nucleotides read TGTGCCAGTAGTACTCTACCGCCAGGGACTTTCGGCAATCAGCCCCAGCATTTT. The J gene is TRBJ1-5, the V gene TRBV19; tentatively, D is TRBD1 (5 bases). V was trimmed by 4 bases and J by 2 bases, leaving 21 bases between them. Germline CDR1 is LNHDA and CDR2 is SQIVND (reference sequence). The CDR3 is made up of 18 amino acids.

This clonotype was seen at least ten times. The chain employs TRBV12-5 and TRBJ2-3; 7 bases map to TRBD2. CDR1 is LGHNT, CDR2 FRNRAP, per germline. V trimming: 8 bases; J trimming: 2 bases; junction bases outside the gene matches: 7. The CDR3 is 14 amino acids. As DNA, the CDR3 is TGTGCTAGTTCGTCCGGGAGGCCCACAGATACGCAGTATTTT. Protein sequence: CASSSGRPTDTQYF. The whole variable domain, remainder taken from reference TRBV12-5 and TRBJ2-3, is DARVTQTPRHKVTEMGQEVTMRCQPILGHNTVFWYRQTMMQGLELLAYFRNRAPLDDSGMPKDRFSAEMPDATLATLKIQPSEPRDSAVYFCASSSGRPTDTQYFGPGTRLTVL.

This clonotype was seen a few times. The V call is TRBV11-3, the J call TRBJ2-7, with D perhaps TRBD1 (5 bases). Germline V gene lookup returns CDR1 SGHNT and CDR2 YENEEA. V lost 1 base and J 3 bases, leaving 10 bases between the germline ends. This CDR3 has 14 residues. The CDR3 reads CASSLGGRDYEQYV. The CDR3 coding sequence is TGTGCCAGCAGCTTAGGTGGCAGGGACTACGAGCAGTACGTC.

In this sample, this clonotype turned up a few times. The chain couples TRBV24-1 to TRBJ2-2, with D unclear. Trimming left V 4 bases short and J 1 base short, with 6 bases between. This CDR3 has 14 amino acids. Germline lookup yields CDR1 KGHDR and CDR2 SFDVKD. This CDR3 is CATSDPLNTGELFF. The CDR3 DNA is TGTGCCACCAGTGACCCACTGAACACCGGGGAGCTGTTTTTT.

The V and J genes are TRBV5-4 and TRBJ1-2, with D unclear. V gave up 5 bases and J gave up 3 bases, with 17 bases separating them. CDR3 size: 15 residues. CDR1 SGHNT and CDR2 YYREEE come from the germline V gene (reference sequence). The CDR3 coding sequence is TGTGCCAGCAGAACTTTACCTCTCGTGGACTATGGCTACACCTTC. This encodes CASRTLPLVDYGYTF.

This clonotype appeared many times. The chain uses TRBV6-5 and TRBJ1-2, with D possibly matching TRBD1 (5 bases). V gave up 5 bases and J gave up 4 bases, with 14 bases separating them. Germline CDR1 reads MNHEY; CDR2 reads SVGAGI. The CDR3 loop spans 14 amino acids. The CDR3, as DNA: TGTGCCAGCAGTCTCGGGGGAGCTGGCTATGGCTACACCTTC. Its translation is CASSLGGAGYGYTF.

The chain uses TRBV27 and TRBJ1-5; D might be TRBD1 (6 bases). This CDR3 region has 15 residues. V lost 4 bases to trimming and J lost 3 bases, with 13 bases between them. Germline V gene sequence: CDR1 MNHEY, CDR2 SMNVEV (reference sequence). The CDR3 DNA sequence: TGTGCCAGCAGTTATTCAGGGGCGTACAATCAGCCCCAGCATTTT. The encoded protein is CASSYSGAYNQPQHF.

This clonotype has a handful of counts. The CDR3 bases are TGTGCCAGCAGCTTAGCGTTGAGGCGGGGGACCCACAATGAGCAGTTCTTC. This encodes CASSLALRRGTHNEQFF. V is TRBV7-8 and J is TRBJ2-1, with 7 bases aligning to TRBD2. V dropped 0 bases and J dropped 5; count of bases not matched to a gene: 10. CDR1 is SGHVS, CDR2 FQNEAQ, per germline. The CDR3 covers 17 residues.

The J gene is TRBJ2-6, the V gene TRBV2; D ambiguous. Trimming cost V 7 bases and J 0 bases, with 4 bases left between them. This CDR3 comprises 13 residues. Per germline, CDR1 SNHLY and CDR2 FYNNEI. The CDR3 bases are TGTGCCAGCACATACTCTGGGGCCAACGTCCTGACTTTC. Translated, it gives CASTYSGANVLTF.

This chain joins TRBV6-2 or TRBV6-3 and TRBJ2-2, with 8 bases that match TRBD1. This CDR3 is 15 amino acids long. V gave up 4 bases and J gave up 5 bases; unmatched junction bases: 6. Per germline, CDR1 MNHEY and CDR2 SVGEGT. The CDR3 region is CASSSIRTGTGELFF. The CDR3 DNA is TGTGCCAGCAGTTCCATCCGGACAGGGACCGGGGAGCTGTTTTTT.

The chain combines TRBV5-1 with TRBJ1-4, with a tentative D call TRBD1 (5 bases). Germline V lookup: CDR1 SGHRS, CDR2 YFSETQ. Trimming removed 4 bases from V and 6 bases from J, with 16 bases in between. The CDR3 sequence is 15 residues long. The CDR3 loop is CASSRTGTVDEKLFF. The CDR3 DNA reads as TGCGCCAGCAGCAGAACCGGGACGGTTGATGAAAAACTGTTTTTT.

This clonotype was observed at least ten times. The rearrangement joins TRBV2 to TRBJ2-3; D not resolved. Trimming took 5 bases from V and 0 from J, leaving 6 bases between them. From germline, CDR1 is SNHLY and CDR2 FYNNEI. This CDR3 spans 13 amino acids. CDR3 amino acids: CASSPHSTDTQYF. The CDR3 DNA reads TGTGCCAGCAGTCCGCACAGCACAGATACGCAGTATTTT.

The chain uses TRBV6-5 and TRBJ2-7, with 9 bases lining up with TRBD1. The CDR3 is made up of 15 amino acids. J lost 5 bases, V lost 5 bases, and 10 bases had no gene match. Germline CDR1 reads MNHEY; CDR2 reads SVGAGI. Here the CDR3 reads CASSPGTGNSNEQYV. In DNA, the CDR3 is TGTGCCAGCAGTCCCGGGACAGGGAATAGCAACGAGCAGTACGTC.

This clonotype was counted a few times. The chain carries TRBV20-1 and TRBJ1-1; no clear D gene. Trimming removed 4 bases at V and 6 bases at J, with 15 bases between. Germline V gene data show CDR1 as DFQATT and CDR2 as SNEGSKA (reference sequence). The length of the CDR3 is 13 residues. The CDR3 here is CSAIPTGFPEAFF. CDR3 DNA: TGCAGTGCTATCCCCACGGGGTTTCCTGAAGCTTTCTTT.